These 21 T cell receptor beta chains came from one sample sequenced in a study of post-analysis software for immune sequencing data. The library was made from cDNA and included unique molecular identifiers. TCRdb recomputed calls from the PCR reads with MiXCR, one row per CDR3 protein. The sample records about 820,000 distinct CDR3 sequences, about 50% being singletons. Study-level points and caveats: The five TRBV segments detected at higher frequency in patients than in controls included TRBV5-6, TRBV5-1 and TRBV20-1.

These receptors have no known antigen. Sequenced input: blood. These receptors all come from a girl between 10 and 17 years old with multiple sclerosis.

The rearrangement joins TRBV3-1 to TRBJ2-7; 9 bases align to TRBD1. The J call could be wrong; TRBJ2-5 is a better fit for the DNA end. The CDR3 totals 15 residues. Germline V gene data show CDR1 as LGHDT and CDR2 as YNNKEL (reference sequence). The CDR3 reads CASSPYTDRGETQYF. DNA for the CDR3: TGTGCCAGCAGCCCCTATACGGACAGGGGAGAGACCCAGTACTTC.

The chain links TRBV5-1 to TRBJ2-3; D might be TRBD1 (6 bases). V lost 8 bases and J lost 0, with 16 bases in between. Germline CDR1 and CDR2: SGHRS and YFSETQ. The CDR3 length is 15 residues. For the CDR3, the DNA is TGCGCCAGTCGAATTCAAGGGGGTAGCACAGATACGCAGTATTTT. Translating gives CASRIQGGSTDTQYF.

V is TRBV12-3 or TRBV12-4 and J is TRBJ2-5; 10 bases align to TRBD1. The CDR3 is 15 residues long. The V segment lost 6 bases and the J segment 2 bases; nucleotides outside the gene matches: 6. CDR3 sequence reads: CASRTGQGGQETQYF. CDR3 DNA sequence: TGTGCCAGCAGAACAGGACAGGGGGGACAAGAGACCCAGTACTTC.

The chain couples TRBV20-1 to TRBJ2-4; D not resolved. This CDR3 region has 15 residues. Trimming removed 3 bases from V and 0 bases from J, with 12 bases in between. The germline CDR1 and CDR2 sequences are DFQATT and SNEGSKA (reference sequence). CDR3 DNA: TGCAGTGCTAGCGTCAGTGGACCAGCCAAAAACATTCAGTACTTC. Translating gives CSASVSGPAKNIQYF.

This chain uses TRBV2 with TRBJ1-5; D call uncertain. The CDR3 sequence is 15 residues long. Trimming removed 5 bases from V and 0 bases from J, with 11 bases in between. CDR1 is SNHLY and CDR2 is FYNNEI in the germline V gene. The CDR3 bases are TGTGCCAGCAGTTTCCAGGAATATAGCAATCAGCCCCAGCATTTT. Protein product: CASSFQEYSNQPQHF.

The chain is built from TRBV9 and TRBJ2-6; TRBD1 aligns across 9 bases. V lost 4 bases to trimming and J lost 0 bases; unmatched junction nucleotides: 8. Germline CDR1 is SGDLS and CDR2 is YYNGEE. This CDR3 contains 18 residues. The CDR3 is CASSPWLDRGSGANVLTF. DNA for the CDR3: TGTGCCAGCAGCCCGTGGTTGGACAGGGGCTCTGGGGCCAACGTCCTGACTTTC.

The chain uses TRBV20-1 and TRBJ2-7, with D possibly being TRBD2 (6 bases). Germline V CDR1 and CDR2: DFQATT, SNEGSKA (reference sequence). The CDR3 has 13 residues. V lost 3 bases and J lost 2, with 11 bases in between. The CDR3 loop is CSARERTTYEQYF. In nucleotides, the CDR3 is TGCAGTGCTAGGGAGAGGACTACCTACGAGCAGTACTTC.

The chain joins TRBV2 to TRBJ1-1, with D uncertain. Germline V gene data show CDR1 as SNHLY and CDR2 as FYNNEI. The V end lost 3 bases, the J end lost 4 bases, and 15 bases lay between the germline ends. The CDR3 runs to 15 residues. The chain's CDR3 is CASSEGRPSVTEAFF. The DNA for the CDR3 is TGTGCCAGCAGTGAGGGAAGACCCTCGGTCACTGAAGCTTTCTTT.

The rearrangement links TRBV5-1 to TRBJ2-5; D gene uncertain. CDR3 length equals 16 residues. The V end lost 0 bases, the J end lost 1 base, and 13 bases lay between the germline ends. CDR1 and CDR2 from the germline V gene are SGHRS and YFSETQ. The CDR3 loop reads CASSLAARTIQETQYF. The CDR3 DNA follows: TGCGCCAGCAGCTTGGCCGCAAGGACGATCCAAGAGACCCAGTACTTC.

With respect to this clonotype: Mismatch with germline at one junction end may stem from a read error. J is TRBJ2-5 and V is TRBV29-1; possible D gene TRBD2, 6 bases. From germline, CDR1 is SQVTM and CDR2 ANQGSEA. The CDR3 loop spans 16 amino acids. The chain's CDR3 is CSVEDAASEYQGTQYF. CDR3 in DNA: TGCAGCGTTGAAGATGCCGCTAGCGAGTACCAAGGGACCCAGTACTTC.

To note about this clonotype: A junction boundary mismatches the germline segment, possibly from a read error. The CDR3, as DNA: TGTACCAGCTCACCTGGTTCCACAGATACGCAGTATTTT. This gives the protein CTSSPGSTDTQYF. The rearrangement uses TRBV18 and TRBJ2-3; D gene ambiguous. CDR1 is KGHSH, CDR2 LQKENI, per germline. CDR3 size: 13 residues.

The V gene is TRBV29-1, the J gene TRBJ2-5; 7 bases align to TRBD1. With V trimmed by 7 bases and J by 5 bases, 10 bases remained unmatched. Germline CDR1 reads SQVTM; CDR2 reads ANQGSEA. CDR3 size: 13 residues. The CDR3, as DNA: TGCAGCGCCCGGGGCAGGGGGACGGAGACCCAGTACTTC. Protein sequence: CSARGRGTETQYF. The whole variable domain, remainder taken from reference TRBV29-1 and TRBJ2-5, is SAVISQKPSRDICQRGTSLTIQCQVDSQVTMMFWYRQQPGQSLTLIATANQGSEATYESGFVIDKFPISRPNLTFSTLTVSNMSPEDSSIYLCSARGRGTETQYFGPGTRLLVL.

The chain carries TRBV2 and TRBJ2-2; 8 positions agree with TRBD2. V lost 9 bases, J lost 4 bases, and 16 bases stayed unmatched. The CDR3 length is 17 residues. Germline CDR1 is SNHLY and CDR2 is FYNNEI. CDR3 in amino acids: CASSRAGGRSGTGELFF. The CDR3 DNA sequence: TGTGCCAGTTCCCGGGCGGGAGGCCGCTCGGGCACCGGGGAGCTGTTTTTT.

The chain is built from TRBV15 and TRBJ2-3; D not certain. This CDR3 spans 16 amino acids. V lost 0 bases, J lost 1 base, and 11 bases lay in between. Germline V gene data show CDR1 as LNHNV and CDR2 as YYDKDF (reference sequence). The CDR3 coding sequence is TGTGCCACCAGCAGAGATGCAGGAACCGGCACAGATACGCAGTATTTT. This sequence encodes CATSRDAGTGTDTQYF.

The chain couples TRBV4-1 to TRBJ2-3; D ambiguous. The V end lost 0 bases, the J end lost 2 bases, and 6 bases lay between the germline ends. This CDR3 has 14 amino acids. Germline assignment: CDR1 MGHRA and CDR2 YSYEKL. Here the CDR3 reads CASSQEQITDTQYF. Here the CDR3 DNA reads TGCGCCAGCAGCCAAGAACAGATCACAGATACGCAGTATTTT.

This rearrangement joins TRBV9 to TRBJ1-5; no reliable D call. Germline values: CDR1 SGDLS, CDR2 YYNGEE. The V end was cut by 4 bases, the J end by 6 bases, with 5 bases between. The CDR3 is 11 amino acids. CDR3 sequence: CASSLRQPQHF. CDR3 sequence (DNA): TGTGCCAGCAGCTTGCGTCAGCCCCAGCATTTT.

V usage is TRBV5-1 and J usage is TRBJ1-1; unclear D gene. The ends were cut back, 0 bases at V and 1 base at J, with 10 bases in the middle. Germline V gene lookup returns CDR1 SGHRS and CDR2 YFSETQ. CDR3 length equals 15 residues. The CDR3 here is CASSLDWTENTEAFF. CDR3 nucleotide sequence: TGCGCCAGCAGCTTGGATTGGACGGAGAACACTGAAGCTTTCTTT. Supplemented by reference TRBV5-1 and TRBJ1-1, the full variable domain reads KAGVTQTPRYLIKTRGQQVTLSCSPISGHRSVSWYQQTPGQGLQFLFEYFSETQRNKGNFPGRFSGRQFSNSRSEMNVSTLELGDSALYLCASSLDWTENTEAFFGQGTRLTVV.

This chain joins TRBV20-1 and TRBJ2-1; 12 bases are a match to TRBD2. This CDR3 region has 17 residues. V lost 6 bases to trimming and J lost 11 bases; unmatched junction nucleotides: 20. Per the germline V gene, CDR1 is DFQATT and CDR2 is SNEGSKA (reference sequence). This CDR3 is CSATRFWTSGMTPKQFF. In DNA, the CDR3 is TGCAGTGCCACAAGGTTTTGGACTAGCGGGATGACCCCAAAGCAGTTCTTC.

The CDR3 is CASSDYGEQFF. The CDR3, as DNA: TGTGCCAGCAGCGACTATGGTGAGCAGTTCTTC. The gene calls are TRBV7-9 and TRBJ2-1; D possibly corresponds to TRBD2 (5 bases). Germline lookup yields CDR1 SEHNR and CDR2 FQNEAQ (reference sequence). The V end lost 5 bases, the J end lost 9 bases, and 8 bases lay between the germline ends. This CDR3 spans 11 amino acids. Drawing the rest from reference TRBV7-9 and TRBJ2-1, the complete variable domain is DTGVSQNPRHKITKRGQNVTFRCDPISEHNRLYWYRQTLGQGPEFLTYFQNEAQLEKSRLLSDRFSAERPKGSFSTLEIQRTEQGDSAMYLCASSDYGEQFFGPGTRLTVL.

The chain carries TRBV20-1 and TRBJ2-4, with D unresolved. Near its end, the DNA agrees better with TRBJ2-5, so the J call may be wrong. Germline V gene lookup returns CDR1 DFQATT and CDR2 SNEGSKA (reference sequence). The CDR3 is 14 amino acids. The CDR3 DNA reads as TGCAGTGCTAGAGGTCTTGGTAGGGAAGAGACCCAGTACTTC. Translating gives CSARGLGREETQYF.

Concerning this clonotype itself: This may stem from a read error, because a much larger clone lies one nucleotide away. This chain joins TRBV6-5 and TRBJ2-7; D is perhaps TRBD2 (5 bases). Trimming shortened V by 0 bases and J by 7 bases, and 13 bases separated the two germline ends. The V gene's germline CDR1 is MNHEY and CDR2 SVGAGI. The CDR3 has 14 residues. Here the CDR3 reads CASSYSIARDEQYF. The CDR3 bases are TGTGCCAGCAGTTACTCGATAGCCCGGGATGAGCAGTACTTC.